The entry below gives a single T cell receptor beta chain sequence along with its context. Its antigen is as yet unknown. This sample is part of a study of blood T cells in healthy people across ages. The second PCR ran about 6 to 12 cycles with a sample-barcoded 5' primer and J-beta primers. Every sample returned 2.5 million or more CDR3-containing paired-end reads. TCRdb re-derived calls from the 5' RACE reads in MiXCR, one entry per CDR3 protein. The sample holds 650,000 to 1,000,000 distinct CDR3 sequences, roughly 35% seen once. Study outcomes and limitations: Unsorted PBMCs blocked a conclusive comparison of naive and antigen-experienced cells.

Per germline, CDR1 SGHTA and CDR2 FQGTGA. The CDR3 runs to 13 residues. The V and J ends lost 1 base and 8 bases respectively, with 6 bases between them. The genes are TRBV7-3 and TRBJ1-6, with D hard to call. The clonotype originates from a man younger than 35 in good health. The specimen sequenced was blood. The CDR3 DNA sequence: TGTGCCAGCAGCTTAAGCAGTCATTCACCCCTCCACTTT. This encodes CASSLSSHSPLHF.